These 25 T cell receptor beta chains came from one sample sequenced in a study of blood T cells in healthy people across ages. A second PCR, run for about 6 to 11 cycles, used a sample-barcoded 5' primer plus a J-beta primer mix. Each CDR3 protein gets one entry after TCRdb re-called the 5' RACE reads with MiXCR. The sample holds some 710,000 distinct CDR3 sequences; about 20% are singletons and the top ten take about 20%. The sample consisted of blood. All receptors come from a man in his 70s in good health.

The chain employs TRBV6-1 and TRBJ2-3, with TRBD2 matching over 7 bases. Germline CDR1 MNHNS, CDR2 SASEGT. The CDR3 sequence is 15 residues long. The V gene end was trimmed by 2 bases and the J gene end by 0 bases; junction bases not matched to a gene: 2. CDR3 DNA: TGTGCCAGCAGTGAATGGGGGGGTAGCACAGATACGCAGTATTTT. This gives the protein CASSEWGGSTDTQYF.

This chain links TRBV13 with TRBJ2-3; 7 positions agree with TRBD1. Trimming removed 5 bases from V and 2 bases from J; junction bases left unmatched: 7. Germline values: CDR1 PRHDT, CDR2 FYEKMQ (reference sequence). The CDR3 totals 15 residues. The CDR3 is CASSRGPTNTDTQYF. In nucleotides, the CDR3 is TGTGCCAGCAGCAGGGGGCCAACTAACACAGATACGCAGTATTTT. Supplemented by reference TRBV13 and TRBJ2-3, the full variable domain reads AAGVIQSPRHLIKEKRETATLKCYPIPRHDTVYWYQQGPGQDPQFLISFYEKMQSDKGSIPDRFSAQQFSDYHSELNMSSLELGDSALYFCASSRGPTNTDTQYFGPGTRLTVL.

This clonotype has only a few counts. J is TRBJ2-3 and V is TRBV10-3, with 8 bases lining up with TRBD2. The CDR3 totals 14 residues. V lost 9 bases, J lost 4 bases, and 9 bases stayed unmatched. Germline V gene data show CDR1 as ENHRY and CDR2 as SYGVKD. CDR3 residues: CAINGLGGADTQYF. In DNA form, the CDR3 reads TGTGCCATTAACGGACTCGGGGGGGCAGATACGCAGTATTTT.

This clonotype was counted at least ten times. The chain has TRBV20-1 and TRBJ2-5; TRBD1 might be the D (5 bases). Germline CDR1 is DFQATT and CDR2 is SNEGSKA (reference sequence). Trimming stripped 5 bases from V and 7 bases from J, with 14 bases between. This CDR3 spans 12 amino acids. The CDR3 DNA is TGCAGTGCTGCCACAGGTGTAGGGACCCAGTACTTC. Translating it yields CSAATGVGTQYF.

This clonotype came up a few times. In nucleotides, the CDR3 is TGCAGTGCTCAGGATTCAGGGGGGGGTAGCACAGATACGCAGTATTTT. Amino acids: CSAQDSGGGSTDTQYF. The genes are TRBV20-1 and TRBJ2-3, with D perhaps TRBD1 or TRBD2 (7 bases each). Germline V lookup: CDR1 DFQATT, CDR2 SNEGSKA (reference sequence). The CDR3 length is 16 residues. The V end lost 5 bases, the J end lost 0 bases, and 18 bases lay between the germline ends.

The sample holds many counts of this clonotype. The J gene is TRBJ2-3, the V gene TRBV12-3 or TRBV12-4; D remains unclear. This CDR3 spans 12 amino acids. Between the trimmed V and J ends, which lost 6 bases and 9 bases, there was a span of 13 bases. Here the CDR3 DNA reads TGTGCCAGCAGCTTTTCTCTCCGCACGCAGTATTTT. It encodes CASSFSLRTQYF.

The table lists this clonotype with a few counts. The chain carries TRBV12-3 or TRBV12-4 and TRBJ2-3; D is possibly TRBD2 (5 bases). The V end lost 2 bases, the J end lost 4 bases, and 10 bases lay between the germline ends. This CDR3 spans 14 amino acids. This CDR3 reads CASSLLGRADTQYF. CDR3 coding DNA: TGTGCCAGCAGTTTACTAGGGCGGGCAGATACGCAGTATTTT.

This clonotype has more than one count but fewer than ten. This chain links TRBV4-2 with TRBJ2-7, with D possibly TRBD2 on 5 matching bases. Germline assignment: CDR1 LGHNA and CDR2 YNFKEQ. The germline V and J ends were trimmed by 4 bases and 2 bases, with 12 bases remaining between them. The CDR3 sequence is 14 residues long. The CDR3 DNA sequence: TGTGCCAGCAGCCCGGACGGAGGTACCTACGAGCAGTACTTC. Amino acids: CASSPDGGTYEQYF.

The rearrangement links TRBV20-1 to TRBJ1-1; D is ambiguous. V was cut by 1 base and J by 5 bases, with 14 bases left in between. From germline, CDR1 is DFQATT and CDR2 SNEGSKA (reference sequence). This CDR3 contains 14 residues. The CDR3 DNA reads as TGCAGTGCTAGAGCCTCGCCTGGATGGACTGAAGCTTTCTTT. It yields the protein CSARASPGWTEAFF.

This sequence joins TRBV2 and TRBJ2-7; TRBD2 agrees at 11 bases. The J call may be incorrect, as the DNA end agrees better with TRBJ2-5. The CDR3 runs to 14 residues. CDR1 is SNHLY and CDR2 is FYNNEI in the germline V gene. The CDR3 DNA follows: TGTGCCAGCAGGCTAGCGGGAGGTACAGAGACCCAGTACTTC. Amino acid sequence: CASRLAGGTETQYF.

The chain employs TRBV29-1 and TRBJ2-6; the D is unclear. V shed 4 bases and J shed 4 bases, with 8 bases lying between them. This CDR3 spans 13 amino acids. The germline gives CDR1 SQVTM, CDR2 ANQGSEA. CDR3 loop: CSVAGQGANVLTF. The CDR3 DNA sequence: TGCAGCGTTGCTGGGCAAGGGGCCAACGTCCTGACTTTC.

The V and J genes are TRBV29-1 and TRBJ2-1; the match to TRBD2 covers 8 bases. The J call may be wrong; the DNA end is better matched by TRBJ2-7. Germline CDR1 reads SQVTM; CDR2 reads ANQGSEA. The CDR3 totals 12 residues. The CDR3, as DNA: TGCAGCGTTGGGAGCGGGAGCTACGAGCAGTACTTC. Its protein product is CSVGSGSYEQYF.

The table lists this clonotype with many counts. This chain joins TRBV20-1 and TRBJ2-4; 9 bases line up with TRBD2. Germline V gene lookup returns CDR1 DFQATT and CDR2 SNEGSKA (reference sequence). The CDR3 runs 15 residues. The ends lost 6 bases at V and 3 bases at J; junction bases unmatched: 9. CDR3 in amino acids: CSAEPSGIGKNIQYF. The CDR3 DNA sequence: TGCAGTGCAGAGCCTAGCGGGATTGGCAAAAACATTCAGTACTTC.

V gene TRBV20-1 combines with J gene TRBJ1-2; tentatively, D is TRBD1 (5 bases). This CDR3 is 13 amino acids long. CDR1 is DFQATT and CDR2 is SNEGSKA in the germline V gene (reference sequence). Deletions cut 6 bases from V and 8 bases from J, with 19 bases between. Written as DNA, the CDR3 is TGCAGTGCCCAGGGTACCCTGTCCTACGGCTACACCTTC. This encodes CSAQGTLSYGYTF.

Only a few counts were recorded for this clonotype. The chain joins TRBV27 to TRBJ1-3; D is perhaps TRBD1 (6 bases). This CDR3 region has 17 residues. V was cut by 7 bases and J by 2 bases, with 21 bases left in between. Germline CDR1 reads MNHEY; CDR2 reads SMNVEV (reference sequence). CDR3: CASTRGQPGLAGNTIYF. The DNA of the CDR3 is TGTGCCAGCACCCGAGGACAGCCAGGTTTAGCTGGAAACACCATATATTTT.

This clonotype was seen a few times. This chain links TRBV12-3 or TRBV12-4 with TRBJ1-3, with 7 bases fitting TRBD1. The CDR3 has 14 residues. The junction had 4 bases not matched to a gene; V was cut back by 6 bases and J by 2 bases. CDR3 loop: CASSQTGTGNTIYF. The CDR3 bases are TGTGCCAGCAGCCAGACAGGGACTGGAAACACCATATATTTT.

This clonotype has just a few counts. This chain links TRBV28 with TRBJ2-5; the D gene is possibly TRBD1 (6 bases). The CDR3 has 16 residues. The germline V and J ends were trimmed by 3 bases and 11 bases, with 25 bases remaining between them. Germline assignment: CDR1 MDHEN and CDR2 SYDVKM. CDR3 bases: TGTGCCAGCAGTTTTCGGCCCGGACAGATAAACCGTGAGCAGTACTTC. It translates to CASSFRPGQINREQYF.

The J gene is TRBJ2-5, the V gene TRBV11-2, with D hard to call. Germline CDR1 reads SGHAT; CDR2 reads FQNNGV. The CDR3 sequence is 14 residues long. Trimming pared 5 bases from V and 0 bases from J, leaving 10 bases between. In nucleotides, the CDR3 is TGTGCCAGCAGCCGTCTTTCGAACCAAGAGACCCAGTACTTC. It is translated as CASSRLSNQETQYF.

J is TRBJ2-3 and V is TRBV20-1, with D tentatively TRBD2 (6 bases). Trimming took 5 bases from V and 0 from J, leaving 9 bases between them. CDR3 size: 13 residues. CDR1 DFQATT and CDR2 SNEGSKA come from the germline V gene (reference sequence). The CDR3 DNA reads TGCAGTGCTCCGGGACTTAGCACAGATACGCAGTATTTT. Protein product: CSAPGLSTDTQYF.

Turning to this clonotype: One junction end does not reproduce the germline sequence, and a read error may be involved. J is TRBJ2-4 and V is TRBV15; D is unclear. Per the germline V gene, CDR1 is LNHNV and CDR2 is YYDKDF (reference sequence). The CDR3 extends over 13 amino acids. CDR3 sequence: CAASSSSLAIQYF. DNA of the CDR3: TGTGCCGCCAGCAGTTCCTCCTTGGCCATTCAGTACTTC. Variable domain in full (rest from reference TRBV15 and TRBJ2-4): DAMVIQNPRYQVTQFGKPVTLSCSQTLNHNVMYWYQQKSSQAPKLLFHYYDKDFNNEADTPDNFQSRRPNTSFCFLDIRSPGLGDTAMYLCAASSSSLAIQYFGAGTRLSVL.

This clonotype has just a few counts. The J gene is TRBJ1-4, the V gene TRBV20-1; D might be TRBD1 (5 bases). CDR3 length: 13 residues. Germline V gives CDR1 DFQATT, CDR2 SNEGSKA (reference sequence). Trimming cost V 2 bases and J 8 bases, with 12 bases left between them. CDR3 residues: CSARQGLVEKLFF. The CDR3 bases are TGCAGTGCTAGACAGGGCTTAGTCGAAAAACTGTTTTTT.

This clonotype was counted only a few times. The gene calls are TRBV19 and TRBJ2-3; D unresolved. CDR3 length: 15 amino acids. Germline CDR1 LNHDA, CDR2 SQIVND (reference sequence). V was trimmed by 4 bases and J by 5 bases, leaving 16 bases between them. The CDR3 DNA follows: TGTGCCAGTAGTACCTTCCCAACCCAGCAAGATACGCAGTATTTT. Encoded protein: CASSTFPTQQDTQYF.

This clonotype appeared a few times. A much larger clone lies a single base off, so this may be a read error. The rearrangement links TRBV6-2 or TRBV6-3 to TRBJ2-1; no clear D gene. The CDR3 extends over 11 amino acids. Germline values: CDR1 MNHEY, CDR2 SVGEGT. Trimming left V 6 bases short and J 8 bases short, with 8 bases between. CDR3 residues: CASSHVDEQFF. The DNA for the CDR3 is TGTGCCAGCAGCCATGTGGATGAGCAGTTCTTC.

This clonotype showed up just a few times. CDR3 sequence: CASSFRRVSYEQYF. Here the CDR3 DNA reads TGTGCCAGCAGCTTTCGTAGGGTCTCCTACGAGCAGTACTTC. V usage is TRBV5-8 and J usage is TRBJ2-7; the D is unclear. The CDR3 totals 14 residues. V lost 2 bases, J lost 0 bases, and 9 bases lay in between. The germline gives CDR1 SGHTS, CDR2 YDEGEE.

In this sample, this clonotype turned up a few times. The chain joins TRBV6-6 to TRBJ2-1; a weak D match, TRBD2 (6 bases). V lost 5 bases and J lost 6, with 17 bases in between. Germline V lookup: CDR1 MNHNY, CDR2 SVGAGI (reference sequence). This CDR3 contains 15 residues. The chain's CDR3 is CASSPPGVGSNEQFF. The CDR3, as DNA: TGTGCCAGCAGTCCCCCGGGGGTAGGATCCAATGAGCAGTTCTTC.